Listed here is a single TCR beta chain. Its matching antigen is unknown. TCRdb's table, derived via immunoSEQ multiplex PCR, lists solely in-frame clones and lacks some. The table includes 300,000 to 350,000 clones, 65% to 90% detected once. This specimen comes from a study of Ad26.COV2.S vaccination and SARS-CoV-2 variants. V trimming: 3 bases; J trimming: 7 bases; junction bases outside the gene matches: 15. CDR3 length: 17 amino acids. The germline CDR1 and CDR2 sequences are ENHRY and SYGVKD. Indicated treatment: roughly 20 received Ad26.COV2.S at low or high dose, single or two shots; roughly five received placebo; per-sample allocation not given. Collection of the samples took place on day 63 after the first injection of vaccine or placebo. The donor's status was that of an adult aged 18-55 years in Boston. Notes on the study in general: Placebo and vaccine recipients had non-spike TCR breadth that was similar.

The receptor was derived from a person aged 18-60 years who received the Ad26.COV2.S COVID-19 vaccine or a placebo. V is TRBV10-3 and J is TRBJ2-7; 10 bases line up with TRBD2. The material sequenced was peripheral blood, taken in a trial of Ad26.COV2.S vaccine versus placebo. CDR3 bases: TGTGCCATCAGTGACGTCGTAGGGGCTAGCGGGAGTTATGAGCAGTACTTC. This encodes CAISDVVGASGSYEQYF.